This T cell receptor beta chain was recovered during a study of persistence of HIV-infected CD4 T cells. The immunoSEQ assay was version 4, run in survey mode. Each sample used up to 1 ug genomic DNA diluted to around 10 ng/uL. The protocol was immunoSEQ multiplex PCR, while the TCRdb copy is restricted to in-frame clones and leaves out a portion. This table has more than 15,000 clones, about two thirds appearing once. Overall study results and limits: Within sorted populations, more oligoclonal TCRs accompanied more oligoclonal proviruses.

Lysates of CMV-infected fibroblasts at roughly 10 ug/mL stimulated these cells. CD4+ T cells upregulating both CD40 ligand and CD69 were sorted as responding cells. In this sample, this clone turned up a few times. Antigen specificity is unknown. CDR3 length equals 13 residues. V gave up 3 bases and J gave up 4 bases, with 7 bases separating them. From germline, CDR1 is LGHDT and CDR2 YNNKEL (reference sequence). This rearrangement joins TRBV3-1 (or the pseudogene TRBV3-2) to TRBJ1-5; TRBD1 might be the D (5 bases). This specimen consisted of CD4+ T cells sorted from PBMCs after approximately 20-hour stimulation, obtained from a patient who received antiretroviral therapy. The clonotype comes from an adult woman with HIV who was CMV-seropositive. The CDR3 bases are TGTGCCAGCAGCCAGGGGCCGAATCAGCCCCAGCATTTT. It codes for CASSQGPNQPQHF.